The next 10 T cell receptor beta chains were all read from a single sample in a study of vaccination and CD4 T cells after COVID-19. The study sequenced cultured CD4+ T cell DNA using the Oncomine TCR Beta short-read assay. TCRdb passed the PCR reads through MiXCR, listing each CDR3 protein once. The sample lists 9,500 to 12,000 distinct CDR3 sequences, about a quarter occurring once. Their specific antigens are unknown. The treatment was: roughly 10-day PBMC culture with coronavirus spike peptide pools or control peptides (ViraFEST assay). Material: CD4+ T cells from blood, cultured in vitro, obtained after SARS-CoV-2 vaccination. The receptor set was obtained from a human donor who had recovered from COVID-19.

V usage is TRBV6-1 and J usage is TRBJ2-7; TRBD1 aligns across 8 bases. The CDR3 length is 15 residues. The J segment lost 5 bases and the V segment lost 6 bases, leaving 12 bases of the junction unmatched. Germline CDR1 and CDR2: MNHNS and SASEGT. The CDR3 coding sequence is TGTGCCAGCAGACCGGACAGGGCAAAACTGGACGAGCAGTACTTC. The encoded protein is CASRPDRAKLDEQYF.

The chain links TRBV28 to TRBJ2-3; D remains unclear. The CDR3 contains 14 residues. CDR1 and CDR2 (germline): MDHEN, SYDVKM. V was trimmed by 5 bases and J by 1 base, leaving 10 bases between them. The DNA of the CDR3 is TGTGCCAGCAGTCAAGGCTGGGGCACAGATACGCAGTATTTT. It yields the protein CASSQGWGTDTQYF.

CDR3 amino acids: CSVARGNTEAFF. The DNA of the CDR3 is TGCAGCGTTGCGAGGGGAAACACTGAAGCTTTCTTT. The J gene is TRBJ1-1, the V gene TRBV29-1, with D possibly being TRBD1 (5 bases). Germline loops: CDR1 SQVTM, CDR2 ANQGSEA. This CDR3 comprises 12 residues. The V end was cut by 4 bases, the J end by 2 bases, with 8 bases between.

This clonotype turned up a few times. The CDR3 nucleotides read TGTGCCATCGGAGGGGGTCAGCCCCAGCATTTT. Protein: CAIGGGQPQHF. The V call is TRBV10-3, the J call TRBJ1-5, with a tentative D call TRBD1 (6 bases). The CDR3 spans 11 residues. V lost 8 bases, J lost 6 bases, and 8 bases lay in between. CDR1 ENHRY and CDR2 SYGVKD come from the germline V gene.

Judged by abundance, this clonotype is medium-sized. CDR3 nucleotide sequence: TGCAGTGCTAAGAGGGGACAGCGGGCCTATGGTTCACCCCTCCACTTT. Its protein is CSAKRGQRAYGSPLHF. The gene calls are TRBV20-1 and TRBJ1-6; 7 bases are a match to TRBD1. The V and J ends lost 4 bases and 9 bases, in that order; junction bases with no gene match: 15. The CDR3 extends over 16 amino acids. The germline CDR1 and CDR2 sequences are DFQATT and SNEGSKA (reference sequence).

This chain uses TRBV20-1 with TRBJ1-5; D is possibly TRBD1 (6 bases). The V gene's germline CDR1 is DFQATT and CDR2 SNEGSKA (reference sequence). CDR3 length equals 14 residues. V was clipped by 5 bases and J by 4 bases, with 15 bases between them. CDR3 protein: CSAYTGQGNQPQHF. The CDR3 region has the DNA TGCAGTGCTTACACGGGACAAGGTAATCAGCCCCAGCATTTT.

The CDR3 DNA follows: TGCAGTGCTAGAGATTCTTCAAGCGGGAGAACAGATACGCAGTATTTT. It codes for CSARDSSSGRTDTQYF. The J gene is TRBJ2-3, the V gene TRBV20-1, with 8 bases matching TRBD2. V was pared by 0 bases and J by 3 bases, with 8 bases of the junction left unmatched. Germline assignment: CDR1 DFQATT and CDR2 SNEGSKA (reference sequence). There are 16 residues in the CDR3.

This clonotype came up a few times. The J gene is TRBJ1-2, the V gene TRBV5-4; TRBD1 matches at 11 bases. Germline CDR1 SGHNT, CDR2 YYREEE (reference sequence). Trimming at V came to 2 bases and at J to 5 bases, leaving 2 bases not matched to a gene. This CDR3 has 14 residues. CDR3 bases: TGTGCCAGCAGCTTCGGGACAGGGGGGTATGGCTACACCTTC. This encodes CASSFGTGGYGYTF. The full variable domain, its missing parts supplied by reference TRBV5-4 and TRBJ1-2, is ETGVTQSPTHLIKTRGQQVTLRCSSQSGHNTVSWYQQALGQGPQFIFQYYREEENGRGNFPPRFSGLQFPNYSSELNVNALELDDSALYLCASSFGTGGYGYTFGSGTRLTVV.

The chain employs TRBV19 and TRBJ2-3; TRBD2 aligns across 9 bases. Germline CDR1 and CDR2: LNHDA and SQIVND (reference sequence). V trimming: 7 bases; J trimming: 3 bases; junction bases outside the gene matches: 5. The CDR3 covers 14 residues. CDR3 nucleotide sequence: TGTGCCAGTATGGCGGGAGGGCCAACAGATACGCAGTATTTT. It codes for CASMAGGPTDTQYF.

The rearrangement joins TRBV10-3 to TRBJ2-3, with D perhaps matching TRBD1 or TRBD2 (5 bases each). Trimming took 6 bases from V and 1 from J, leaving 11 bases between them. The CDR3 consists of 14 residues. Germline V gene lookup returns CDR1 ENHRY and CDR2 SYGVKD. CDR3 in amino acids: CAISRDPRTDTQYF. The CDR3 DNA sequence: TGTGCCATCAGCCGGGACCCCCGCACAGATACGCAGTATTTT.